These T cell receptor beta chains were read from a single sample in a study of glioma-infiltrating T cells. Each CDR3 protein gets one entry after TCRdb re-called the multiplex PCR reads with MiXCR. The data hold about 89,000 distinct CDR3 sequences, with 23% observed a single time. The specimen was glioma tissue, nonneoplastic brain tissue, or PBMCs (not recorded which). These receptors were taken from a human donor with low-grade glioma or glioblastoma, undergoing nonglioma brain surgery, or in good health (not recorded which). Each CDR3 is given with its conserved first and last residue. The order of the fields is clone size, V gene, J gene, CDR3 length, D gene, CDR3 protein, CDR3 DNA. A D gene is named only where the DNA matches it firmly. Clone size, where shown, is once, few, many, or a class for clones that have expanded.

few,TRBV19,TRBJ1-1,16,-,CASSIGTAPGGTEAFF,TGTGCCAGTAGTATAGGGACAGCACCTGGGGGTACTGAAGCTTTCTTT
many,TRBV15,TRBJ1-1,15,-,CATSPPSTGGTEAFF,TGTGCCACCAGCCCTCCCTCTACGGGGGGCACTGAAGCTTTCTTT
many,TRBV19,TRBJ2-7,15,TRBD1,CASSAPGQASYEQYF,TGTGCCAGTAGTGCCCCGGGACAGGCTTCCTACGAGCAGTACTTC
many,TRBV20-1,TRBJ2-3,14,TRBD1,CSANRDRGADTQYF,TGCAGTGCTAACCGGGACAGGGGAGCAGATACGCAGTATTTT
-,TRBV7-9,TRBJ1-2,13,-,CASSFEGDYGYTF,TGTGCCAGCAGCTTTGAGGGCGACTATGGCTACACCTTC
many,TRBV20-1,TRBJ1-2,12,-,CSAPQGTYGYTF,TGCAGTGCGCCACAGGGTACCTATGGCTACACCTTC
many,TRBV25-1,TRBJ1-2,16,-,CASSEFRATRGYGYTF,TGTGCCAGCAGTGAGTTCCGGGCTACCCGAGGGTATGGCTACACCTTC
many,TRBV7-2,TRBJ2-7,14,TRBD2,CASSRLAGSGEQYF,TGTGCCAGCAGCCGCCTAGCGGGTTCAGGCGAGCAGTACTTC
-,TRBV7-2,TRBJ2-1,15,-,CASSPAGPSPNEQFF,TGTGCCAGCAGCCCGGCGGGCCCATCACCCAATGAGCAGTTCTTC
-,TRBV7-6,TRBJ1-2,16,-,CASSPPHLQTNYGYTF,TGTGCCAGCAGCCCGCCCCATCTCCAAACTAACTATGGCTACACCTTC
many,TRBV20-1,TRBJ1-5,13,-,CSAREARNQPQHF,TGCAGTGCTAGAGAGGCCCGCAATCAGCCCCAGCATTTT
many,TRBV18,TRBJ2-1,17,TRBD1,CASSPRTGAVSSNEQFF,TGTGCCAGCTCACCACGGACAGGGGCAGTCAGTAGCAATGAGCAGTTCTTC
many,TRBV27,TRBJ2-5,14,TRBD2,CASSFETSPETQYF,TGTGCCAGCAGTTTCGAGACTAGCCCAGAGACCCAGTACTTC
many,TRBV6-1,TRBJ2-3,15,TRBD1,CASSDRDRAMDTQYF,TGTGCCAGCAGTGACCGGGACAGGGCAATGGATACGCAGTATTTT
many,TRBV2,TRBJ1-5,15,TRBD1,CASSRQGNSNQPQHF,TGTGCCAGCAGTCGACAGGGGAATAGCAATCAGCCCCAGCATTTT
many,TRBV6-2/TRBV6-3,TRBJ2-7,12,TRBD2,CASRSLAGEQYF,TGTGCCAGCAGATCACTAGCGGGCGAGCAGTACTTC
many,TRBV6-1,TRBJ2-7,14,TRBD1,CASTPTGRGYEQYF,TGTGCCAGCACCCCGACAGGGAGAGGCTACGAGCAGTACTTC
many,TRBV20-1,TRBJ1-4,14,TRBD1,CSARVSQGNEKLFF,TGCAGTGCTAGAGTATCACAGGGGAATGAAAAACTGTTTTTT
many,TRBV29-1,TRBJ2-2,13,-,CSVVHPNTGELFF,TGCAGCGTTGTGCATCCGAACACCGGGGAGCTGTTTTTT
few,TRBV3-1,TRBJ2-7,14,-,CASSQDDSAYEQYF,TGTGCCAGCAGCCAAGACGACAGCGCCTACGAGCAGTACTTC
many,TRBV7-6,TRBJ1-1,15,-,CASTSHGPMNTEAFF,TGTGCCAGCACCTCTCACGGACCGATGAACACTGAAGCTTTCTTT
many,TRBV20-1,TRBJ2-7,13,-,CSARGQRGYEQYF,TGCAGTGCTAGAGGACAGCGAGGCTACGAGCAGTACTTC
-,TRBV29-1,TRBJ2-4,12,TRBD2,CSVAVSGNIQYF,TGCAGCGTTGCCGTTAGCGGGAACATTCAGTACTTC
-,TRBV24-1,TRBJ1-2,13,TRBD1,CASSGGTGDGYTF,TGTGCCAGCAGCGGGGGGACAGGGGATGGCTACACCTTC
many,TRBV6-2/TRBV6-3,TRBJ1-2,14,-,CASSSFGGNYGYTF,TGTGCCAGCAGTTCGTTCGGGGGAAACTATGGCTACACCTTC
many,TRBV12-3/TRBV12-4,TRBJ1-3,16,-,CASKSMGLLSGNTIYF,TGTGCCAGCAAAAGCATGGGTCTGCTCTCTGGAAACACCATATATTTT
few,TRBV14,TRBJ2-7,13,-,CASSQVRAYEQYF,TGTGCCAGCAGCCAAGTCAGGGCCTACGAGCAGTACTTC
-,TRBV19,TRBJ1-1,14,-,CASGEERMNTEAFF,TGTGCCAGTGGAGAAGAACGAATGAACACTGAAGCTTTCTTT
many,TRBV20-1,TRBJ2-1,19,-,CSARDRLGPSPSSYNEQFF,TGCAGTGCTAGAGATCGACTAGGCCCTTCACCCAGCTCCTACAATGAGCAGTTCTTC
many,TRBV6-1,TRBJ2-1,15,TRBD2,CASRTSGGSYNEQFF,TGTGCCAGCAGAACTAGCGGGGGCTCCTACAATGAGCAGTTCTTC
few,TRBV11-2,TRBJ1-3,16,TRBD1,CASRSPGQGLGNTIYF,TGTGCCAGCAGGTCCCCGGGACAGGGTCTGGGAAACACCATATATTTT
many,TRBV6-1,TRBJ2-5,15,-,CASKRQVYLMEPQYF,TGTGCCAGCAAGCGACAGGTCTACTTAATGGAGCCCCAGTACTTC
-,TRBV7-9,TRBJ2-7,14,-,CASSLEVAPYEQYF,TGTGCCAGCAGCTTAGAAGTAGCGCCCTACGAGCAGTACTTC
many,TRBV7-9,TRBJ1-3,14,-,CASSSGTSGNTIYF,TGTGCCAGCAGCTCCGGGACATCTGGAAACACCATATATTTT
-,TRBV2,TRBJ2-2,15,TRBD2,CASTGTSGITGELFF,TGTGCCAGCACTGGGACTAGCGGGATTACCGGGGAGCTGTTTTTT
few,TRBV11-2,TRBJ2-7,14,-,CASGSRTASYEQYF,TGTGCCAGCGGCTCCAGGACAGCTTCCTACGAGCAGTACTTC
many,TRBV7-9,TRBJ1-4,14,-,CASPGQINGEKLFF,TGTGCGAGCCCCGGACAGATCAATGGTGAAAAACTGTTTTTT
many,TRBV4-2,TRBJ2-3,16,TRBD2,CASSSLLAGGVDTQYF,TGTGCCAGCAGCAGTTTACTAGCGGGAGGGGTAGATACGCAGTATTTT
-,TRBV5-4,TRBJ2-3,15,-,CASSYRDKRTDTQYF,TGTGCCAGCAGCTACCGGGACAAACGCACAGATACGCAGTATTTT
-,TRBV6-6,TRBJ1-5,14,TRBD1,CASSFGGQGETQHF,TGTGCCAGCAGTTTCGGGGGGCAGGGGGAGACCCAGCATTTT
few,TRBV10-2,TRBJ2-6,14,-,CASREEPGANVLTF,TGCGCCAGCAGGGAAGAACCTGGGGCCAACGTCCTGACTTTC